Shown below are 10 T cell receptor beta chains from a single sample sequenced in a study of cytomegalovirus exposure and HLA in healthy donors. TCRdb keeps only in-frame clones here, not all; method: immunoSEQ multiplex PCR. The repertoire holds some 68,000 clones, with 94% as singletons. Input material: PBMCs. The receptors come from a man younger than 30 in good health and CMV-seropositive.

This chain joins TRBV7-2 and TRBJ2-5; 7 bases match TRBD2. CDR3 size: 15 residues. V was pared by 2 bases and J by 4 bases, with 7 bases of the junction left unmatched. The V gene's germline CDR1 is SGHTA and CDR2 FQGNSA. The DNA for the CDR3 is TGTGCCAGCAGCTTATATGGGCAGCGGGGAGAGACCCAGTACTTC. Translating gives CASSLYGQRGETQYF.

As DNA, the CDR3 is TGTGCCAGCAGGTTACGTCGGGGATTGATAGAGACCCAGTACTTC. This codes for CASRLRRGLIETQYF. The chain has TRBV11-1 and TRBJ2-5; D might be TRBD2 (5 bases). V shed 6 bases and J shed 4 bases, with 18 bases lying between them. The germline V gene has CDR1 SGHAT and CDR2 FQDESV (reference sequence). The CDR3 has 15 residues.

The J gene is TRBJ1-1, the V gene TRBV28; TRBD1 matches 7 bases. The CDR3 totals 14 residues. Germline CDR1 and CDR2: MDHEN and SYDVKM. V shed 5 bases and J 3 bases; nucleotides not matched to a gene: 6. Here the CDR3 DNA reads TGTGCCAGCAGTCCGGGACAGAGTCACACTGAAGCTTTCTTT. Amino acids: CASSPGQSHTEAFF.

J is TRBJ1-1 and V is TRBV4-2; D unresolved. The CDR3 totals 16 residues. CDR1 LGHNA and CDR2 YNFKEQ come from the germline V gene. V lost 0 bases, J lost 11 bases, and 22 bases lay in between. CDR3 coding DNA: TGTGCCAGCAGCCAAGATCTGGAGGGATGGAGTATGGTTGCTTTCTTT. This translates into CASSQDLEGWSMVAFF.

The chain carries TRBV7-6 and TRBJ2-7; D is perhaps TRBD2 (6 bases). CDR1 is SGHVS and CDR2 is FNYEAQ in the germline V gene. This CDR3 contains 15 residues. Deletions cut 5 bases from V and 3 bases from J, with 17 bases between. In nucleotides, the CDR3 is TGTGCCAGCAGCCCCTATGGAGGGCAGAGCTACGAGCAGTACTTC. It yields the protein CASSPYGGQSYEQYF.

The chain employs TRBV9 and TRBJ2-1; D may be TRBD1 (6 bases). The V gene's germline CDR1 is SGDLS and CDR2 YYNGEE. This CDR3 comprises 16 residues. V lost 1 base, J lost 0 bases, and 11 bases lay in between. CDR3: CASSVLAGVSYNEQFF. Written as DNA, the CDR3 is TGTGCCAGCAGCGTACTAGCAGGGGTCTCCTACAATGAGCAGTTCTTC.

In its sample, this clone was seen once. The chain combines TRBV19 with TRBJ1-5, with D tentatively TRBD1 (6 bases). The CDR3 covers 16 residues. Germline V gene data show CDR1 as LNHDA and CDR2 as SQIVND (reference sequence). The V end lost 5 bases, the J end lost 8 bases, and 22 bases lay between the germline ends. Written as DNA, the CDR3 is TGTGCCAGTAGTCACGCGGGGGGGCGAAAGTTGAAGCCCCAGCATTTT. It codes for CASSHAGGRKLKPQHF.

This chain uses TRBV11-2 with TRBJ1-2; D ambiguous. CDR3 length: 14 amino acids. Germline values: CDR1 SGHAT, CDR2 FQNNGV. V dropped 1 base and J dropped 8 bases, with 14 bases sitting between them. CDR3 protein: CASSLVGGPEGYTF. CDR3 DNA: TGTGCCAGCAGCTTAGTAGGTGGGCCAGAGGGCTACACCTTC.

The V gene is TRBV11-2, the J gene TRBJ2-7; TRBD2 matches 7 bases. This CDR3 has 16 amino acids. Trimming removed 4 bases from V and 3 bases from J; junction bases left unmatched: 12. Germline loops: CDR1 SGHAT, CDR2 FQNNGV. CDR3 DNA: TGTGCCAGCAGCTCCGGGGGAGGGATAGACAGCTACGAGCAGTACTTC. It encodes CASSSGGGIDSYEQYF. The full variable domain, its missing parts supplied by reference TRBV11-2 and TRBJ2-7, is EAGVAQSPRYKIIEKRQSVAFWCNPISGHATLYWYQQILGQGPKLLIQFQNNGVVDDSQLPKDRFSAERLKGVDSTLKIQPAKLEDSAVYLCASSSGGGIDSYEQYFGPGTRLTVT.

This clone was counted a single time. The chain combines TRBV2 with TRBJ1-2; 9 positions agree with TRBD1. The junction had 7 bases not matched to a gene; V was cut back by 10 bases and J by 4 bases. The CDR3 sequence is 13 residues long. Germline CDR1 SNHLY, CDR2 FYNNEI. The CDR3 bases are TGTGCCATGGGACAGGGATCGGGCTATGGCTACACCTTC. This translates into CAMGQGSGYGYTF.